One sample yielded the 9 T cell receptor gamma chains listed below, sequenced in a study of γδ T cells in repeated Plasmodium falciparum infection. TCRdb called clones anew from the multiplex PCR reads with CATT. The data show 25,000 to 30,000 gamma-chain clones, around 3% seen once. Gammadelta T cells were flow-sorted from PBMC into Vgamma9/Vdelta2+ and Vdelta2-negative populations for bulk analysis. Material for sequencing was gamma-delta T cells from blood. The receptors derive from a pool of human donors (malaria-infected and uninfected, not separated).

In its sample, this clone ranks as medium-sized (0.01 to 0.1%). This specimen includes other DNA sequences encoding the same CDR3. The chain combines TRGV9 with TRGJ1 or TRGJ2. The germline gives CDR1 GITISATS, CDR2 ISYDGTV (reference sequence). The V segment lost 3 bases and the J segment 12 bases; nucleotides outside the gene matches: 8. The CDR3 is 11 amino acids. Written as DNA, the CDR3 is TGTGCCTTGTGGGAGTGGTGTGGGAAACTCTTT. It encodes CALWEWCGKLF.

With regard to this clone: A read error is likely here: a far larger clone is one base away. Because the CDR3's place on the DNA is in doubt, the DNA is left out and the CDR3 is given as listed by TCRdb. The J gene has no call, while the V gene is TRGV2. The CDR3 extends over 30 residues, inclusive of both ends. CDR1 and CDR2 (germline): EGSNGY, YDSYNSKV. The CDR3 loop is CATWDGAIRNSLAVEQHLLSQVSIGRIQHF.

This clone was seen only a few times. The protein in TCRdb stems from a much larger clone and differs at residue 3 from this DNA's translation, likely a read error; here the protein is translated from the DNA. The sample holds other DNA sequences that translate to the same CDR3. The chain joins TRGV4 to TRGJ1 or TRGJ2. CDR1 is EGSTGY and CDR2 is YDSYTSSV in the germline V gene. The CDR3 covers 12 residues. CDR3 in amino acids: CAAWDGRYKKLF. The CDR3 DNA follows: TGTGCCGCCTGGGATGGTCGTTATAAGAAACTCTTT.

This clone was picked up many times. The protein given by TCRdb reflects a much larger clone and differs at residue 11 from this DNA's translation, likely from a read error; the protein shown is the DNA's translation. The V gene is TRGV9, the J gene TRGJ1 or TRGJ2. As TCRdb names no J gene, one was assigned here on the basis of a DNA match to germline. This CDR3 region has 14 residues. Trimming took 2 bases from V and 12 from J; bases not matched to a gene: 16. Germline CDR1 and CDR2: GITISATS and ISYDGTV (reference sequence). The chain's CDR3 is CALWEATLENRKLF. The CDR3 nucleotides are TGTGCCTTGTGGGAGGCGACCCTTGAAAATAGGAAACTCTTT.

This clone has only a few counts. A far larger clone is a single base away, which makes a read error likely. Other nucleotide sequences in the sample specify the same CDR3. The rearrangement uses TRGV9 and TRGJP. The J gene, not given by TCRdb, was assigned here from a germline match of the nucleotide sequence. The CDR3 loop spans 18 amino acids. From germline, CDR1 is GITISATS and CDR2 ISYDGTV (reference sequence). Here the CDR3 reads CALCIPCSKELGKKIKVF. The DNA of the CDR3 is TGTGCCCTGTGTATACCCTGCAGTAAAGAGTTGGGCAAAAAAATCAAGGTATTT.

This chain joins TRGV9 and TRGJ1 or TRGJ2. Assignment of the J gene here rests on matching the DNA to germline, because TCRdb gives none. V shed 6 bases and J 2 bases; nucleotides not matched to a gene: 25. CDR1 and CDR2 from the germline V gene are GITISATS and ISYDGTV (reference sequence). This CDR3 is built from 19 residues. CDR3 DNA sequence: TGTGCCTTGTGGTTACGTCCGGTCACCCGAGGTATCGATTATTATAAGAAACTCTTT. Translating gives CALWLRPVTRGIDYYKKLF.

In its sample, this clone was seen a few times. TCRdb has a much larger clone's protein, which differs at residue 7 from the translation of this DNA, likely because of a read error; what is shown is the protein translated from the DNA. This sequence joins TRGV9 and TRGJP. The J gene is not listed in TCRdb, so it was assigned here from a DNA match to germline. The V and J ends lost 3 bases and 4 bases, in that order; junction bases with no gene match: 6. Germline values: CDR1 GITISATS, CDR2 ISYDGTV (reference sequence). The CDR3 contains 17 residues. The CDR3 bases are TGTGCCTTGTGGGAGTCCTCCCAAGAGTTGGGCAAAAAAATCAAGGTATTT. This codes for CALWESSQELGKKIKVF.

This clone was counted many times. The chain carries TRGV2 and TRGJ1 or TRGJ2. In the absence of a J gene in TCRdb, the DNA was matched to germline to assign it here. J lost 9 bases, V lost 2 bases, and 13 bases had no gene match. Per the germline V gene, CDR1 is EGSNGY and CDR2 is YDSYNSKV. CDR3 size: 14 residues. In nucleotides, the CDR3 is TGTGCCACCTGGGACGATTCGAATTATCGTAAGAAACTCTTT. Residues: CATWDDSNYRKKLF.

In this sample, this clone turned up a few times. The TCRdb protein, from a much larger clone, departs from this DNA's translation at residue 4, likely by read error; the protein shown derives from the DNA. V usage is TRGV4 and J usage is TRGJ1 or TRGJ2. This CDR3 contains 13 residues. Germline V lookup: CDR1 EGSTGY, CDR2 YDSYTSSV. The CDR3 loop reads CATLDGRCYKKLF. Written as DNA, the CDR3 is TGTGCCACCTTGGATGGGCGGTGTTATAAGAAACTCTTT.